One and the same sample provided the 21 T cell receptor beta chains below, sequenced in a study of T-cell memory formation after mild COVID-19. In TCRdb, the 5' RACE reads were re-called with MiXCR into one record per CDR3 protein. The table has roughly 29,000 distinct CDR3 sequences, 6% to 9.5% seen once. Sequencing was performed on PBMCs or a T cell subset sorted from them (not recorded which). The receptors were sampled from an adult woman who had mild COVID-19 (a few samples of this study predate the infection). Cell type and time point are not known.

This clonotype was seen ten or more times. The chain uses TRBV18 and TRBJ1-6; D remains unclear. The V gene lost 4 bases and the J gene lost 0 bases, with 4 bases spanning the gap. This CDR3 contains 14 residues. CDR1 and CDR2 from the germline V gene are KGHSH and LQKENI. The CDR3 DNA is TGTGCCAGCTCACAGCGCTCCTATAATTCACCCCTCCACTTT. Residues: CASSQRSYNSPLHF.

This clonotype was recorded at least ten times. The V call is TRBV4-2, the J call TRBJ1-1; D gene unclear. CDR3 size: 14 residues. Germline values: CDR1 LGHNA, CDR2 YNFKEQ. V lost 0 bases, J lost 1 base, and 6 bases lay in between. Here the CDR3 reads CASSQDSTNTEAFF. Here the CDR3 DNA reads TGTGCCAGCAGCCAAGATTCAACGAACACTGAAGCTTTCTTT.

This clonotype showed up many times. The rearrangement uses TRBV27 and TRBJ2-1, with 7 positions matching TRBD1. Germline CDR1 is MNHEY and CDR2 is SMNVEV (reference sequence). After removal of 6 bases from V and 7 bases from J, the junction contained 15 bases not matched to a gene. The CDR3 runs to 16 residues. This CDR3 is CASRPLTGLTTNEQFF. The CDR3 DNA reads as TGTGCCAGCAGGCCCCTGACAGGGCTTACCACAAATGAGCAGTTCTTC.

This clonotype has at least ten counts. The chain carries TRBV5-1 and TRBJ2-5; 7 bases match TRBD1. The J segment lost 2 bases and the V segment lost 5 bases, leaving 6 bases of the junction unmatched. Germline values: CDR1 SGHRS, CDR2 YFSETQ. CDR3 length equals 14 residues. The CDR3 sequence is CASSFGQAQETQYF. Written as DNA, the CDR3 is TGCGCCAGCAGTTTTGGACAGGCTCAAGAGACCCAGTACTTC.

This clonotype showed up many times. The chain uses TRBV6-6 and TRBJ1-3; no reliable D call. V was clipped by 8 bases and J by 0 bases, with 11 bases between them. CDR3 size: 14 residues. Germline V CDR1 and CDR2: MNHNY, SVGAGI (reference sequence). CDR3 in DNA: TGTGCCAGCCACGAGGGTCCCTCTGGAAACACCATATATTTT. This gives the protein CASHEGPSGNTIYF.

This clonotype occurred many times. The chain uses TRBV4-3 and TRBJ1-2; TRBD1 is a possible D gene (6 bases). This CDR3 has 15 amino acids. Trimming shortened V by 3 bases and J by 6 bases, and 17 bases separated the two germline ends. The V gene's germline CDR1 is LGHNA and CDR2 YSLEER. The CDR3 protein is CASSHSTDSINGYTF. The DNA for the CDR3 is TGCGCCAGCAGCCATTCCACGGACAGTATTAATGGCTACACCTTC.

This clonotype was seen at least ten times. The rearrangement joins TRBV9 to TRBJ2-7; tentative D call: TRBD1 (7 bases). The CDR3 sequence is 14 residues long. Germline values: CDR1 SGDLS, CDR2 YYNGEE. Trimming took 0 bases from V and 4 from J, leaving 11 bases between them. CDR3 nucleotide sequence: TGTGCCAGCAGCGTAGGGGGGGACAGTTACGAGCAGTACTTC. It is translated as CASSVGGDSYEQYF.

The table lists this clonotype with many counts. The rearrangement uses TRBV29-1 and TRBJ2-7; 9 nucleotides agree with TRBD2. Germline V lookup: CDR1 SQVTM, CDR2 ANQGSEA. With V trimmed by 1 base and J by 5 bases, 12 bases remained unmatched. The length of the CDR3 is 16 residues. The CDR3 loop is CSVEVPQGLASHEQYF. CDR3 in DNA: TGCAGCGTTGAAGTCCCACAGGGACTAGCCAGCCACGAGCAGTACTTC.

This clonotype was detected ten times or more. This chain links TRBV6-5 with TRBJ1-2; 7 positions agree with TRBD1. This CDR3 region has 14 residues. Germline V gene lookup returns CDR1 MNHEY and CDR2 SVGAGI. The trim removed 2 bases at V and 4 bases at J, leaving 4 bases unmatched. In DNA, the CDR3 is TGTGCCAGCAGTTACGAGGGACAGAGCTATGGCTACACCTTC. Protein: CASSYEGQSYGYTF.

The J gene is TRBJ1-4, the V gene TRBV19; TRBD1 might be the D (5 bases). V was clipped by 3 bases and J by 0 bases, with 11 bases between them. From germline, CDR1 is LNHDA and CDR2 SQIVND (reference sequence). This CDR3 has 16 amino acids. The chain's CDR3 is CASSMEWGSTNEKLFF. The CDR3 DNA follows: TGTGCCAGTAGTATGGAGTGGGGCTCAACTAATGAAAAACTGTTTTTT.

This clonotype was observed at least ten times. The V gene is TRBV7-2, the J gene TRBJ1-6, with D possibly TRBD1 on 5 matching bases. The germline CDR1 and CDR2 sequences are SGHTA and FQGNSA. The CDR3 is made up of 15 amino acids. Trimming cost V 4 bases and J 10 bases, with 17 bases left between them. CDR3 nucleotides: TGTGCCAGCAGCTCCGGGACCCACGGCGGGTCACCCCTCCACTTT. This codes for CASSSGTHGGSPLHF. The variable domain in full, completed from reference TRBV7-2 and TRBJ1-6, reads GAGVSQSPSNKVTEKGKDVELRCDPISGHTALYWYRQSLGQGLEFLIYFQGNSAPDKSGLPSDRFSAERTGGSVSTLTIQRTQQEDSAVYLCASSSGTHGGSPLHFGNGTRLTVT.

This clonotype was counted ten times or more. The rearrangement links TRBV27 to TRBJ2-5, with 7 bases aligning to TRBD2. This CDR3 spans 15 amino acids. Germline loops: CDR1 MNHEY, CDR2 SMNVEV (reference sequence). V shed 8 bases, J shed 6 bases, and the junction held 15 bases outside the gene matches. CDR3 residues: CASVNSAGVIKTQYF. CDR3 coding DNA: TGTGCCAGCGTAAACTCCGCGGGGGTGATTAAGACCCAGTACTTC.

The chain uses TRBV2 and TRBJ2-1, with 10 positions matching TRBD1. From germline, CDR1 is SNHLY and CDR2 FYNNEI. The junction had 4 bases not matched to a gene; V was cut back by 3 bases and J by 8 bases. The CDR3 consists of 14 residues. The CDR3 sequence: CASSEGQGYDEQFF. CDR3 nucleotide sequence: TGTGCCAGCAGTGAGGGACAGGGGTACGATGAGCAGTTCTTC.

This clonotype rates as medium-sized. The chain uses TRBV5-1 and TRBJ2-3; the match to TRBD2 covers 11 bases. The germline gives CDR1 SGHRS, CDR2 YFSETQ. V was pared by 1 base and J by 7 bases, with 5 bases of the junction left unmatched. The CDR3 totals 15 residues. CDR3 region: CASSLTSGGINTQYF. The CDR3 DNA reads TGCGCCAGCAGCTTGACTAGCGGGGGTATAAATACGCAGTATTTT.

This clonotype was seen at least ten times. This chain joins TRBV6-5 and TRBJ2-5, with a possible D match to TRBD2 (7 bases). The germline CDR1 and CDR2 sequences are MNHEY and SVGAGI. V was pared by 4 bases and J by 2 bases, with 17 bases between. The CDR3 totals 16 residues. This chain's CDR3 is CASSSPAGRGQETQYF. Here the CDR3 DNA reads TGTGCCAGCAGTTCCCCAGCGGGGAGGGGGCAAGAGACCCAGTACTTC.

This clonotype was seen repeatedly, ten times or more. The chain joins TRBV6-5 to TRBJ1-2; TRBD1 matches 8 bases. The J segment lost 8 bases and the V segment lost 6 bases, leaving 8 bases of the junction unmatched. Germline lookup yields CDR1 MNHEY and CDR2 SVGAGI. The CDR3 length is 13 residues. The CDR3 coding sequence is TGTGCCAGCAGCCCCGGGACAGGACGAGGCTACACCTTC. Amino acid sequence: CASSPGTGRGYTF.

In this sample, this clonotype turned up many times. The rearrangement joins TRBV9 to TRBJ1-1, with D possibly matching TRBD1 (5 bases). The CDR3 sequence is 14 residues long. Germline V gives CDR1 SGDLS, CDR2 YYNGEE. Trimming pared 4 bases from V and 6 bases from J, leaving 16 bases between. CDR3 amino acids: CASSPEGWSAEAFF. The CDR3 DNA follows: TGTGCCAGCAGCCCCGAGGGGTGGAGCGCTGAAGCTTTCTTT.

This clonotype came up a few times. The rearrangement joins TRBV4-1 to TRBJ2-5; 12 bases are shared with TRBD2. CDR3 length: 17 residues. Per germline, CDR1 MGHRA and CDR2 YSYEKL. With V trimmed by 4 bases and J by 1 base, 7 bases remained unmatched. The CDR3 bases are TGCGCCAGCAGCCGGACACTAGCGGGGGGCAGCCAAGAGACCCAGTACTTC. Protein: CASSRTLAGGSQETQYF.

This clonotype was counted ten times or more. This chain connects TRBV6-6 to TRBJ2-4; 8 positions match TRBD2. Germline CDR1 MNHNY, CDR2 SVGAGI (reference sequence). The CDR3 is 14 residues long. V dropped 5 bases and J dropped 5; count of bases not matched to a gene: 5. CDR3 in amino acids: CASSQLAVQNIQYF. In DNA form, the CDR3 reads TGTGCCAGCAGTCAACTAGCGGTGCAAAACATTCAGTACTTC.

This clonotype was detected only a few times. The chain couples TRBV3-1 to TRBJ1-3; D gene uncertain. The CDR3 extends over 15 amino acids. V lost 1 base, J lost 3 bases, and 10 bases lay in between. The germline V gene has CDR1 LGHDT and CDR2 YNNKEL (reference sequence). The DNA of the CDR3 is TGTGCCAGCAGCCAAGGGACTTTAAGTGGAAACACCATATATTTT. It is translated as CASSQGTLSGNTIYF. Using reference TRBV3-1 and TRBJ1-3 for the parts outside the CDR3, the full variable domain is DTAVSQTPKYLVTQMGNDKSIKCEQNLGHDTMYWYKQDSKKFLKIMFSYNNKELIINETVPNRFSPKSPDKAHLNLHINSLELGDSAVYFCASSQGTLSGNTIYFGEGSWLTVV.

This clonotype was counted at least ten times. The J gene is TRBJ1-5, the V gene TRBV6-1; D perhaps matches TRBD1 (6 bases). Germline CDR1 is MNHNS and CDR2 is SASEGT. The V end lost 6 bases, the J end lost 7 bases, and 13 bases lay between the germline ends. CDR3 size: 13 residues. CDR3 in amino acids: CASSLQGGQPQHF. As DNA, the CDR3 is TGTGCCAGCAGCTTACAGGGTGGCCAGCCCCAGCATTTT.